This T cell receptor beta chain was sequenced for a study of T cells in Graves' hyperthyroidism and ophthalmopathy. Germline V lookup: CDR1 SGHDT, CDR2 YYEEEE. The CDR3 covers 13 residues. The germline V and J ends were trimmed by 6 bases and 4 bases, with 13 bases remaining between them. RNA transcripts yielded amplified TCR beta CDR3 regions. The HTBI primer set drove a first-round RT-PCR of the TCR CDR3. Using its own MiXCR run on the multiplex PCR reads, TCRdb lists one record per CDR3 protein. The sample has some 320,000 distinct CDR3 sequences, roughly an eighth seen once; the top ten hold roughly 35%.

The chain recombines TRBV5-6 with TRBJ1-2; D is perhaps TRBD1 (5 bases). The sequenced material came from blood. The receptor's source is a woman aged 40 to 49 with Graves' ophthalmopathy. The CDR3 loop is CASTRGHPYGYTF. The CDR3 DNA reads TGTGCCAGCACCAGAGGACACCCCTATGGCTACACCTTC.